The T cell receptor beta chain described here comes from a study of blood T cell repertoires in COVID-19. Profiling relied on immunoSEQ multiplex PCR, and the TCRdb table lists in-frame clones only, not all of them. This sample carries over 20,000 clones, 85% to 90% of them seen once, and the ten largest clones take about a sixth. The sequence was obtained from a man in his 70s with acute or convalescent COVID-19. Sequencing was carried out using peripheral blood.

The CDR3 spells CASSQFPAYEQYF. CDR3 nucleotides: TGTGCCAGCAGCCAATTCCCCGCCTACGAGCAGTACTTC. The chain combines TRBV14 with TRBJ2-7; no clear D. V lost 2 bases to trimming and J lost 2 bases, with 7 bases between them. Germline-derived CDR1 and CDR2 are SGHDN and FVKESK. This CDR3 spans 13 amino acids.